The next 8 T cell receptor beta chains were all read from a single sample in a study of cytomegalovirus exposure and HLA in healthy donors. The study ran its PCR with 60 Vbeta and 13 Jbeta primers. Sequencing was performed with immunoSEQ multiplex PCR; in TCRdb, only in-frame clones are kept and a portion is missing. The repertoire holds 80,000 or so clones, with 62% as singletons. The sequenced material came from PBMCs. These receptors originate from a male donor in good health and CMV-seropositive.

This chain joins TRBV9 and TRBJ2-5, with D tentatively TRBD2 (7 bases). Germline V lookup: CDR1 SGDLS, CDR2 YYNGEE. Trimming took off 2 bases at V and 4 bases at J, with 12 bases between the two ends. CDR3 length: 14 residues. The CDR3 region is CASSVGGPGETQYF. The CDR3 DNA is TGTGCCAGCAGCGTGGGGGGGCCTGGAGAGACCCAGTACTTC.

Only a few counts were recorded for this clone. This chain connects TRBV7-2 to TRBJ2-1; the match to TRBD2 covers 11 bases. The V segment lost 6 bases and the J segment 7 bases; nucleotides outside the gene matches: 5. This CDR3 region has 14 residues. CDR1 SGHTA and CDR2 FQGNSA come from the germline V gene. In nucleotides, the CDR3 is TGTGCCAGCAGAATAGCGGGAGGGCCGAATGAGCAGTTCTTC. Its protein is CASRIAGGPNEQFF.

The chain has TRBV7-9 and TRBJ2-7, with D maybe TRBD1 (5 bases). This CDR3 has 13 amino acids. Per the germline V gene, CDR1 is SEHNR and CDR2 is FQNEAQ (reference sequence). The V end was cut by 6 bases, the J end by 3 bases, with 12 bases between. CDR3 protein: CASSRQLLYEQYF. In DNA form, the CDR3 reads TGTGCCAGCAGTCGACAGTTACTCTACGAGCAGTACTTC.

The sample holds a few counts of this clone. The gene calls are TRBV7-8 and TRBJ1-1, with a possible D match to TRBD1 (5 bases). Germline CDR1 is SGHVS and CDR2 is FQNEAQ. The CDR3 is 12 residues long. V lost 8 bases, J lost 0 bases, and 7 bases lay in between. This chain's CDR3 is CASGRVNTEAFF. The CDR3, as DNA: TGTGCCAGCGGCAGGGTGAACACTGAAGCTTTCTTT.

The V gene is TRBV7-2, the J gene TRBJ2-7, with 7 bases matching TRBD2. The V and J ends lost 5 bases and 5 bases, in that order; junction bases with no gene match: 9. This CDR3 region has 14 residues. The germline CDR1 and CDR2 sequences are SGHTA and FQGNSA. CDR3 sequence (DNA): TGTGCCAGCAGCCTCGGACTAGAGGCCCACGAGCAGTACTTC. This encodes CASSLGLEAHEQYF.

This clone was detected only a few times. The chain joins TRBV15 to TRBJ2-3, with 9 bases that match TRBD2. Germline loops: CDR1 LNHNV, CDR2 YYDKDF (reference sequence). This CDR3 region has 16 residues. The V and J ends lost 3 bases and 1 base, in that order; junction bases with no gene match: 5. The CDR3 reads CATSSRTSVRTDTQYF. CDR3 nucleotide sequence: TGTGCCACCAGCAGTAGGACTAGCGTACGCACAGATACGCAGTATTTT.

The chain is built from TRBV29-1 and TRBJ2-2; TRBD2 aligns across 8 bases. Germline CDR1 reads SQVTM; CDR2 reads ANQGSEA. This CDR3 is 14 amino acids long. J was trimmed by 2 bases and V by 5 bases; bases with no gene match: 4. CDR3 bases: TGCAGCGTTAGCGGGGGTCAAAACACCGGGGAGCTGTTTTTT. Its protein product is CSVSGGQNTGELFF.

This clone was detected a few times. The rearrangement links TRBV14 to TRBJ2-1; D unresolved. Trimming stripped 2 bases from V and 12 bases from J, with 14 bases between. Looked up from germline, CDR1 is SGHDN and CDR2 is FVKESK. The CDR3 totals 13 residues. The CDR3 coding sequence is TGTGCCAGCAGCCAATCAGGTGGTGCTTGGCAGTTCTTC. Translated, it gives CASSQSGGAWQFF.